The present TCR beta chain was sequenced within a study of T cell changes during pregnancy in multiple sclerosis. This clone was observed a single time. TCRdb keeps only in-frame clones here, not all; method: immunoSEQ multiplex PCR. Of over 65,000 clones listed, 75% to 95% are singletons. The germline gives CDR1 SGDLS, CDR2 YYNGEE. The CDR3 contains 15 residues. J gave up 5 bases and V 3 bases, and 7 bases lay outside the gene matches. The TCR was taken from a female donor with multiple sclerosis, enrolled in a pregnancy study. Sequences were derived from peripheral blood, sampled in the second trimester of pregnancy. The chain joins TRBV9 to TRBJ2-1, with TRBD2 matching 8 bases. The CDR3 spells CASSASGTSNNEQFF. The CDR3 bases are TGTGCCAGCAGCGCCTCCGGGACTAGTAACAATGAGCAGTTCTTC.